This T cell receptor beta chain was recorded in a study of T cells in Graves' hyperthyroidism and ophthalmopathy. Study conclusions and caveats: Blood samples included most of the expanded thyroid clonotypes exceeding 0.001.

TCR beta CDR3 region amplification was performed from RNA transcripts. The HTBI primer set drove a first-round RT-PCR of the TCR CDR3. TCRdb called the multiplex PCR reads again in MiXCR, with one record for every CDR3 protein. The sample holds 560,000 or so distinct CDR3 sequences, around 20% seen once. To note about this clonotype: Its antigen is unknown.

The CDR3 has 12 residues. From germline, CDR1 is SNHLY and CDR2 FYNNEI. After removal of 8 bases from V and 7 bases from J, the junction contained 8 bases not matched to a gene. V gene TRBV2 combines with J gene TRBJ2-7, with 7 bases lining up with TRBD1. Sequenced sample: blood. This clonotype originated in a man in his forties or fifties with Graves' ophthalmopathy. CDR3 residues: CASLTTGREQYF. For the CDR3, the DNA is TGTGCCAGCCTTACGACAGGGCGTGAGCAGTACTTC.